This T cell receptor (beta chain) was captured by sequencing in a study of vaccination effects on CD4 cells after COVID-19. Viral peptide pools were used in the ViraFEST assay to expand antigen-specific CD4+ T cells, and sequencing came afterward. Culture lasted over 9 days before CD4+ T cell isolation. Nobody among the vaccine recipients had prior SARS-CoV-2 infection (nucleocapsid antibodies were negative). Generated by immunoSEQ multiplex PCR, the TCRdb table keeps only in-frame clones and is missing some. This table has 28,000 or so clones, 65% to 75% appearing once. The CDR3 runs to 16 residues. V was trimmed by 3 bases and J by 1 base, leaving 12 bases between them. Germline CDR1 LNHDA, CDR2 SQIVND (reference sequence). This clone showed up just a few times. What it recognizes is unknown.

This TCR was recovered from a human donor who received a COVID-19 vaccine. The chain links TRBV19 to TRBJ2-2; D is unclear. This material consisted of CD4+ T cells from PBMCs cultured with SARS-CoV-2 spike peptides, taken before COVID-19 vaccination. The CDR3 region is CASSIRPDLNTGELFF. CDR3 in DNA: TGTGCCAGTAGTATTCGACCCGACCTGAACACCGGGGAGCTGTTTTTT.